This TCR beta chain came from a study of human T cells and chemical hapten exposure. Study summary: Alopecia areata, totalis or universalis was found in mostly female patients. The study's findings and limits: With alopecia, donors may have immune responses unlike healthy people's.

Under the authors' procedure: The median was roughly 95,000 TCRs per sample, ranging roughly 23,224 to 750,000. One entry per CDR3 protein results from TCRdb running MiXCR on the RACE reads. These V and J calls derive from TCRdb rather than the authors' analysis. The data show under 200,000 distinct CDR3 sequences, with roughly 25% seen just once and 2% to 2.5% held by the top ten. This CDR3 region has 17 residues. The V gene end was trimmed by 5 bases and the J gene end by 0 bases; junction bases not matched to a gene: 11. Germline V lookup: CDR1 LGHNA, CDR2 YSLEER. This clonotype showed up just a few times. The antigen remains undetermined. Time point denoted: patch test 3, about 24 weeks after DPC sensitization. As to treatment: therapeutic diphenylcyclopropenone sensitization with weekly scalp DPC. Every donor had alopecia and was 18 to 70 years old; all were suitable for DPC.

Sequenced here: whole blood, sampled in connection with sensitization to the hapten diphenylcyclopropenone (DPC). The rearrangement uses TRBV4-3 and TRBJ1-1, with 8 bases matching TRBD1. This TCR came from a woman between 18 and 30 years old with alopecia areata. Some clones in this sample may be carry-over from other donors' samples. As DNA, the CDR3 is TGCGCCAGCAGCTCAGGACAGGGTCGTCTTATGAACACTGAAGCTTTCTTT. Translation gives CASSSGQGRLMNTEAFF.